The T cell receptor (beta chain) under discussion was sequenced for a study of cytomegalovirus exposure and HLA in healthy donors. General observations from the study: Other equally common chains were less clonally expanded than HLA-associated TCR beta chains, a later analysis showed. In an earlier analysis, most TCR beta V segments were productive about 87% or about 30% of the time.

With 60 Vbeta and 13 Jbeta primers, the PCR was carried out. The data were produced by immunoSEQ multiplex PCR, yet TCRdb's version contains in-frame clones alone and is incomplete. The repertoire consists of about 67,000 clones, with around 63% occurring once and the leading ten covering more than 2%. The germline CDR1 and CDR2 sequences are LNHDA and SQIVND (reference sequence). The CDR3 spans 15 residues. The V end was cut by 7 bases, the J end by 7 bases, with 19 bases between. Turning to this clone: Its antigen is unknown.

The J gene is TRBJ1-4, the V gene TRBV19; TRBD1 is a possible D gene (6 bases). Sequences were obtained from PBMCs. The sequence was collected from a woman under 40 in good health and CMV-seronegative. CDR3: CASTTGRGAGEKLFF. The CDR3 coding sequence is TGTGCCAGTACCACCGGTCGGGGGGCGGGTGAAAAACTGTTTTTT.